Shown below are 24 T cell receptor beta chains from a single sample sequenced in a study of T cell responses to AZD1222 COVID-19 vaccine. Generated by immunoSEQ multiplex PCR, the TCRdb table keeps only in-frame clones and is missing some. The sample yields about 62,000 clones, around 90% seen once. The sequences come from peripheral blood, collected on day 0 of AZD1222 vaccination. The receptor set was obtained from an adult in good health.

V is TRBV7-8 and J is TRBJ2-2; no clear D. The CDR3 extends over 14 amino acids. Germline V gene data show CDR1 as SGHVS and CDR2 as FQNEAQ. Trimming pared 2 bases from V and 3 bases from J, leaving 7 bases between. The CDR3 loop is CASSLTWDTGELFF. The CDR3, as DNA: TGTGCCAGCAGCTTAACCTGGGACACCGGGGAGCTGTTTTTT.

The rearrangement uses TRBV2 and TRBJ2-1, with TRBD2 matching 12 bases. Losses at the gene ends were 4 bases for V and 6 bases for J; bases not matched to a gene: 4. The CDR3 consists of 15 residues. Per germline, CDR1 SNHLY and CDR2 FYNNEI. In nucleotides, the CDR3 is TGTGCCAGCAGTGGACTAGCGGGGGCCTTCAATGAGCAGTTCTTC. Translated: CASSGLAGAFNEQFF. Full variable domain (missing parts from reference TRBV2 and TRBJ2-1): EPEVTQTPSHQVTQMGQEVILRCVPISNHLYFYWYRQILGQKVEFLVSFYNNEISEKSEIFDDQFSVERPDGSNFTLKIRSTKLEDSAMYFCASSGLAGAFNEQFFGPGTRLTVL.

The chain couples TRBV6-5 to TRBJ1-6; 11 bases fit TRBD1. The V segment lost 7 bases and the J segment 10 bases; nucleotides outside the gene matches: 6. Germline V gene data show CDR1 as MNHEY and CDR2 as SVGAGI. CDR3 length: 14 amino acids. The CDR3 nucleotides read TGTGCCAGCACGGGACAGGGGGGCAACTCACCCCTCCACTTT. It codes for CASTGQGGNSPLHF.

The rearrangement links TRBV11-3 to TRBJ2-5, with D perhaps assigned TRBD1 or TRBD2 (5 bases each). V dropped 2 bases and J dropped 9 bases, with 7 bases sitting between them. Looked up from germline, CDR1 is SGHNT and CDR2 is YENEEA. There are 11 residues in the CDR3. CDR3 amino acids: CASSLRGAQYF. The CDR3 DNA follows: TGTGCCAGCAGCTTACGAGGGGCCCAGTACTTC.

The chain has TRBV19 and TRBJ1-3, with a weak D call TRBD1 (6 bases). The CDR3 contains 13 residues. Between the trimmed V and J ends, which lost 5 bases and 8 bases, there was a span of 13 bases. Germline-derived CDR1 and CDR2 are LNHDA and SQIVND (reference sequence). CDR3 sequence (DNA): TGTGCCAGTAGTGAACAGGGCCGGGACACCATATATTTT. Protein sequence: CASSEQGRDTIYF.

The chain links TRBV6-1 to TRBJ2-1, with D maybe TRBD1 (6 bases). The CDR3 has 14 amino acids. V was cut by 1 base and J by 4 bases, with 8 bases left in between. From germline, CDR1 is MNHNS and CDR2 SASEGT. CDR3 residues: CASSEEDRYNEQFF. The CDR3 nucleotides read TGTGCCAGCAGTGAAGAAGACAGGTACAATGAGCAGTTCTTC.

The chain links TRBV19 to TRBJ2-7, with a possible D match to TRBD2 (7 bases). The CDR3 consists of 15 residues. Germline V gene data show CDR1 as LNHDA and CDR2 as SQIVND (reference sequence). The V gene lost 4 bases and the J gene lost 0 bases, with 13 bases spanning the gap. The CDR3 DNA is TGTGCCAGTAGTAGGGGGGCTAGCGGCTCCTACGAGCAGTACTTC. Translated, it gives CASSRGASGSYEQYF. The full variable domain, its missing parts supplied by reference TRBV19 and TRBJ2-7, is DGGITQSPKYLFRKEGQNVTLSCEQNLNHDAMYWYRQDPGQGLRLIYYSQIVNDFQKGDIAEGYSVSREKKESFPLTVTSAQKNPTAFYLCASSRGASGSYEQYFGPGTRLTVT.

The chain combines TRBV5-4 with TRBJ1-1; D might be TRBD1 (5 bases). Germline V gives CDR1 SGHNT, CDR2 YYREEE (reference sequence). With 0 bases removed from V and 5 bases from J, the gap between germline ends came to 14 bases. The CDR3 runs to 15 residues. CDR3 nucleotide sequence: TGTGCCAGCAGCTTGGTCGAGGGAGCAGGGACTGAAGCTTTCTTT. It codes for CASSLVEGAGTEAFF.

The rearrangement joins TRBV6-5 to TRBJ2-2; D unclear. V gave up 2 bases and J gave up 6 bases, with 4 bases separating them. Germline V CDR1 and CDR2: MNHEY, SVGAGI. The CDR3 is 12 amino acids. Here the CDR3 DNA reads TGTGCCAGCAGTTACGGGTCCGGGGAGCTGTTTTTT. This gives the protein CASSYGSGELFF.

This chain joins TRBV15 and TRBJ1-4; 9 bases are shared with TRBD1. This CDR3 has 15 residues. Germline CDR1 is LNHNV and CDR2 is YYDKDF (reference sequence). V dropped 5 bases and J dropped 7; count of bases not matched to a gene: 8. CDR3 nucleotides: TGTGCCACCAGCGGGGGACAGGGCCGGGGTGAAAAACTGTTTTTT. Its translation is CATSGGQGRGEKLFF.

V and J are TRBV6-5 and TRBJ1-4; D gene uncertain. V was pared by 5 bases and J by 8 bases, with 12 bases between. The CDR3 totals 13 residues. Germline CDR1 MNHEY, CDR2 SVGAGI. The CDR3 spells CASSPTRREKLFF. CDR3 bases: TGTGCCAGCAGTCCTACCCGGAGGGAAAAACTGTTTTTT.

The chain carries TRBV5-1 and TRBJ1-6, with TRBD1 matching over 7 bases. The V segment lost 2 bases and the J segment 14 bases; nucleotides outside the gene matches: 10. From germline, CDR1 is SGHRS and CDR2 YFSETQ. The CDR3 extends over 14 amino acids. The CDR3 loop is CASSFEGGSVALHF. CDR3 DNA: TGCGCCAGCAGCTTTGAAGGGGGCTCAGTTGCCCTCCACTTT.

This chain connects TRBV5-1 to TRBJ1-2; D ambiguous. V lost 3 bases and J 6 bases, leaving 12 bases between the germline ends. Per the germline V gene, CDR1 is SGHRS and CDR2 is YFSETQ. CDR3 size: 13 residues. CDR3 sequence: CASSSPGKDGYTF. The CDR3 nucleotides read TGCGCCAGCAGCTCCCCCGGGAAGGATGGCTACACCTTC.

V usage is TRBV5-6 and J usage is TRBJ1-1, with TRBD1 identical over 8 bases. V shed 2 bases and J 5 bases; nucleotides not matched to a gene: 2. Germline CDR1 is SGHDT and CDR2 is YYEEEE. The length of the CDR3 is 13 residues. This CDR3 is CASSFRQGTEAFF. Written as DNA, the CDR3 is TGTGCCAGCAGCTTTCGACAGGGGACTGAAGCTTTCTTT.

V is TRBV7-8 and J is TRBJ1-3; a weak D match, TRBD1 (6 bases). Trimming left V 4 bases short and J 4 bases short, with 8 bases between. The CDR3 has 13 amino acids. CDR1 and CDR2 (germline): SGHVS, FQNEAQ. CDR3 amino acids: CASSSDRGNTIYF. The CDR3 DNA is TGTGCCAGCAGCTCAGACAGGGGAAACACCATATATTTT.

V usage is TRBV6-5 and J usage is TRBJ1-2; TRBD1 matches 7 bases. This CDR3 is 13 amino acids long. Looked up from germline, CDR1 is MNHEY and CDR2 is SVGAGI. V lost 6 bases, J lost 6 bases, and 7 bases stayed unmatched. The CDR3 reads CASRPRQGHGYTF. CDR3 nucleotide sequence: TGTGCCAGCAGACCTCGACAGGGACATGGCTACACCTTC.

This clone came up once. The rearrangement links TRBV12-3 or TRBV12-4 to TRBJ2-2; D possibly corresponds to TRBD1 (5 bases). V was shortened by 3 bases and J by 7 bases, with 9 bases between the two germline ends. This CDR3 has 13 amino acids. This chain's CDR3 is CASSLADIGELFF. The DNA of the CDR3 is TGTGCCAGCAGTTTGGCGGACATCGGGGAGCTGTTTTTT.

The rearrangement uses TRBV6-5 and TRBJ1-2; 9 bases agree with TRBD1. The CDR3 is 12 amino acids. The V and J ends lost 9 bases and 4 bases, in that order; junction bases with no gene match: 3. Germline CDR1 MNHEY, CDR2 SVGAGI. CDR3 DNA sequence: TGTGCCAGTTCGGACAGGGGCTATGGCTACACCTTC. This encodes CASSDRGYGYTF.

The rearrangement joins TRBV3-1 (or the pseudogene TRBV3-2) to TRBJ2-5; D unclear. Germline-derived CDR1 and CDR2 are LGHDT and YNNKEL (reference sequence). Between the trimmed V and J ends, which lost 1 base and 5 bases, there was a span of 11 bases. The CDR3 loop spans 14 amino acids. DNA of the CDR3: TGTGCCAGCAGCCAAGGACCCACTTATGAGACCCAGTACTTC. It yields the protein CASSQGPTYETQYF.

This chain uses TRBV2 with TRBJ1-5, with TRBD1 matching over 11 bases. The V gene end was trimmed by 4 bases and the J gene end by 6 bases; junction bases not matched to a gene: 5. CDR1 and CDR2 (germline): SNHLY, FYNNEI. The CDR3 is 15 residues long. The chain's CDR3 is CASSGDRGIGQPQHF. The CDR3 region has the DNA TGTGCCAGCAGTGGGGACAGGGGGATAGGTCAGCCCCAGCATTTT.

The V and J genes are TRBV2 and TRBJ1-2; D is ambiguous. Germline assignment: CDR1 SNHLY and CDR2 FYNNEI. The CDR3 length is 13 residues. The V end lost 10 bases, the J end lost 2 bases, and 14 bases lay between the germline ends. The CDR3 reads CAIRTGANYGYTF. CDR3 DNA sequence: TGTGCCATTAGGACGGGAGCCAACTATGGCTACACCTTC.

J is TRBJ2-3 and V is TRBV2; D possibly matches TRBD1 or TRBD2 (5 bases each). CDR3 length equals 14 residues. Trimming cost V 8 bases and J 4 bases, with 16 bases left between them. Germline CDR1 and CDR2: SNHLY and FYNNEI. The CDR3 reads CASLSGLAADTQYF. The CDR3 nucleotides are TGTGCCAGCCTCTCAGGGCTAGCTGCAGATACGCAGTATTTT.

J is TRBJ2-5 and V is TRBV28, with TRBD2 matching over 9 bases. The germline V gene encodes CDR1 MDHEN and CDR2 SYDVKM. Germline trimming cut 8 bases from V and 5 bases from J; bases unmatched to any gene: 6. CDR3 length equals 13 residues. As DNA, the CDR3 is TGTGCCAGCCTGCGGGGGGGTGGTGAGACCCAGTACTTC. This translates into CASLRGGGETQYF.

The chain joins TRBV28 to TRBJ1-5; D is ambiguous. Trimming cost V 5 bases and J 5 bases, with 13 bases left between them. The CDR3 contains 14 residues. CDR1 is MDHEN, CDR2 SYDVKM, per germline. CDR3 amino acids: CASSLRQIDQPQHF. The CDR3 DNA reads as TGTGCCAGCAGTCTTCGGCAGATAGATCAGCCCCAGCATTTT.